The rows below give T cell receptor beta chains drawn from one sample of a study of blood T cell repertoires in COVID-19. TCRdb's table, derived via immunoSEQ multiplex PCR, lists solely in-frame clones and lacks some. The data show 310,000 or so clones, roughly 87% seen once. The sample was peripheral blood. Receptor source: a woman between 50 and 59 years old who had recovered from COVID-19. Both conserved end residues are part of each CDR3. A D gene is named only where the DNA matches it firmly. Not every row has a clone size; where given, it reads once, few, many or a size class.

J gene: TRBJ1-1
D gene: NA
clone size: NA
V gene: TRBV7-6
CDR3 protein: CASSLKDSRANTEAFF
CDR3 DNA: TGTGCCAGCAGCTTAAAAGACTCCAGGGCGAACACTGAAGCTTTCTTT

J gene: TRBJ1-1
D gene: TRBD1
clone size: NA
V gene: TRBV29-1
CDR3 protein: CSVAQGGYTEAFF
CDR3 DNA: TGCAGCGTCGCACAGGGGGGGTACACTGAAGCTTTCTTT

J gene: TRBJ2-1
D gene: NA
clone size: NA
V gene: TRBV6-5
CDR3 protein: CASSTQIGKGNEQFF
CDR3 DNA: TGTGCCAGCAGTACCCAAATCGGGAAGGGAAATGAGCAGTTCTTC

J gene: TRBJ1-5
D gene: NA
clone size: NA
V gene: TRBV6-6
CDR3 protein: CASGTPGVGNQPQHF
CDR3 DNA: TGTGCCAGCGGCACCCCAGGGGTGGGCAATCAGCCCCAGCATTTT

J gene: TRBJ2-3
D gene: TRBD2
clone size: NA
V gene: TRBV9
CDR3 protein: CASSVVAGGLTDTQYF
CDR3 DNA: TGTGCCAGCAGCGTAGTAGCGGGGGGCCTCACAGATACGCAGTATTTT

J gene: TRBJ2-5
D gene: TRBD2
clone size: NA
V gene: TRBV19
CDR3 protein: CASSGTGGPTQETQYF
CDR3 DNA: TGTGCCAGTAGTGGGACGGGAGGGCCCACCCAAGAGACCCAGTACTTC

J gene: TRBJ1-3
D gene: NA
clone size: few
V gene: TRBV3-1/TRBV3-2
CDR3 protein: CASSQYIQRSSGNTIYF
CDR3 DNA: TGTGCCAGCAGCCAATATATACAGAGATCCTCTGGAAACACCATATATTTT

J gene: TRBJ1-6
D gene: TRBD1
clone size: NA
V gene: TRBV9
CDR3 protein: CASSSRSGQLTSPLHF
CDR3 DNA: TGTGCCAGCAGCTCAAGATCGGGACAGTTAACTTCACCCCTCCACTTT

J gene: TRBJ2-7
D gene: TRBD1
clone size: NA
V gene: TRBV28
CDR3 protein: CASSRTGYSSYEQYF
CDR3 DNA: TGTGCCAGCAGCCGGACAGGGTACAGCTCCTACGAGCAGTACTTC

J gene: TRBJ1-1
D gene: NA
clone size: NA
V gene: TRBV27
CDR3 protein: CASSSGLGLGTEAFF
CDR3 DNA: TGTGCCAGCAGCTCCGGACTGGGACTCGGCACTGAAGCTTTCTTT

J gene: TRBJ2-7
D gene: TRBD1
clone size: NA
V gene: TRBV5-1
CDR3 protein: CASSLRQGRSYEQYF
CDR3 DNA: TGCGCCAGCAGCTTACGACAGGGGAGGTCCTACGAGCAGTACTTC

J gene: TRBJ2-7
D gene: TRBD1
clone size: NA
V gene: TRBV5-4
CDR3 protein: CASSPRPGQGTYEQYF
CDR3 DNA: TGTGCCAGCAGCCCCAGACCGGGACAGGGGACCTACGAGCAGTACTTC

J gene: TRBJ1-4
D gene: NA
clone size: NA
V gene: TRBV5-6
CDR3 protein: CASSLTGEPEKLFF
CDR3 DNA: TGTGCCAGCAGCTTGACGGGGGAGCCGGAAAAACTGTTTTTT

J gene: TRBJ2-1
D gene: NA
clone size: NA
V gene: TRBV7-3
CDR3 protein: CASSLTPSTGAYNEQFF
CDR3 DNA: TGTGCCAGCAGCTTAACGCCAAGTACAGGCGCTTACAATGAGCAGTTCTTC

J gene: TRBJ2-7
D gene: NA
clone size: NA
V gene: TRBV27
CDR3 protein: CASSSRPAYEQYF
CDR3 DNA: TGTGCCAGCAGTTCCAGGCCGGCCTACGAGCAGTACTTC

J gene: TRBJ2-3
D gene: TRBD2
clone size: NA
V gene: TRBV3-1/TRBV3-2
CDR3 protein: CASSHFKGLAGNTDTQYF
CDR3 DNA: TGTGCCAGCAGCCATTTTAAAGGACTAGCGGGTAACACAGATACGCAGTATTTT

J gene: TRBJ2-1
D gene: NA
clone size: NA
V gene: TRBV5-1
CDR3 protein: CASRGAQGLYNEQFF
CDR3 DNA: TGCGCCAGCAGGGGGGCCCAAGGGCTCTACAATGAGCAGTTCTTC

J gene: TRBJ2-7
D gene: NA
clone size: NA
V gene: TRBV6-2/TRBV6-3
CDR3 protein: CASSRWGVEQYF
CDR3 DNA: TGTGCCAGCAGCCGCTGGGGGGTCGAGCAGTACTTC

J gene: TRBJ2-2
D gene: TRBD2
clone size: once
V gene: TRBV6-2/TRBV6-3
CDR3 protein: CASSYSLAGPNTGELFF
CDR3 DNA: TGTGCCAGCAGTTACTCCCTAGCGGGGCCGAACACCGGGGAGCTGTTTTTT

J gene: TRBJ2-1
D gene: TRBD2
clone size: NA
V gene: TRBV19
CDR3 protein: CASTPLAGPYNEQFF
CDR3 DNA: TGTGCCAGTACCCCACTAGCGGGACCTTACAATGAGCAGTTCTTC

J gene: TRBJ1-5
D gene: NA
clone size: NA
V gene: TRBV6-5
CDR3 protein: CASSITGGGNQPQHF
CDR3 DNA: TGTGCCAGCAGCATAACGGGTGGCGGCAATCAGCCCCAGCATTTT

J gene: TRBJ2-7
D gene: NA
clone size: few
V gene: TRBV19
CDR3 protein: CASSVVRTASYEQYF
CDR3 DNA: TGTGCCAGTAGTGTAGTCCGGACAGCGTCTTACGAGCAGTACTTC

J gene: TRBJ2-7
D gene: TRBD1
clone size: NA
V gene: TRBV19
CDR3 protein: CASSRGPGQNYEQYF
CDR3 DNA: TGTGCCAGTAGTAGAGGACCGGGACAGAATTACGAGCAGTACTTC

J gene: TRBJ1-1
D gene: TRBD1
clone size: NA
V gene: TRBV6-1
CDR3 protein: CASSEEDRGSTEAFF
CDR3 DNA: TGTGCCAGCAGTGAAGAGGACAGGGGGTCCACTGAAGCTTTCTTT

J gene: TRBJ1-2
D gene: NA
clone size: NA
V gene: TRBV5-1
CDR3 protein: CASSPGQNFYGYTF
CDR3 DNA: TGCGCCAGCAGCCCGGGACAAAACTTTTATGGCTACACCTTC

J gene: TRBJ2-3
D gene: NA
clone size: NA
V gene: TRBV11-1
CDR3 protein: CASSLQSTDTQYF
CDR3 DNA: TGTGCCAGCAGCTTACAGAGCACAGATACGCAGTATTTT

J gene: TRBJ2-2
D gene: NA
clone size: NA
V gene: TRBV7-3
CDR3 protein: CASSFRPALNTGELFF
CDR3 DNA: TGTGCCAGCAGCTTCAGGCCAGCCCTTAACACCGGGGAGCTGTTTTTT

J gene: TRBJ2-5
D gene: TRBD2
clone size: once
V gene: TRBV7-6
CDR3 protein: CASSLGTSGGLQETQYF
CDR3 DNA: TGTGCCAGCAGCTTAGGGACTAGCGGGGGATTACAAGAGACCCAGTACTTC

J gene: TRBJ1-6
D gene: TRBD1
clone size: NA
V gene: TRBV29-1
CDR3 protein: CSVLDRGDSPLHF
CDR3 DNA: TGCAGCGTCCTCGACAGGGGTGATTCACCCCTCCACTTT

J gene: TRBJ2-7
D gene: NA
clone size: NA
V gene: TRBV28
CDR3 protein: CASSFQGRSGTYEQYF
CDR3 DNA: TGTGCCAGCAGTTTCCAAGGCAGGTCAGGGACCTACGAGCAGTACTTC

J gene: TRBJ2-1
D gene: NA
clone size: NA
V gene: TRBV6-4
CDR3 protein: CASSLSVGDYYNEQFF
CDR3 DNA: TGTGCCAGCAGCCTTAGCGTAGGAGATTACTACAATGAGCAGTTCTTC

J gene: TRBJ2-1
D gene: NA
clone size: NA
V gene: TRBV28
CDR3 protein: CASSLGYRGNEQFF
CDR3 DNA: TGTGCCAGCAGTTTGGGATATAGGGGTAATGAGCAGTTCTTC

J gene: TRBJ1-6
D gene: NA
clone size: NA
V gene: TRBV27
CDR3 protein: CASSLSRQSSNSPLHF
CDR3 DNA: TGTGCCAGCAGTTTATCTCGACAGAGCTCAAATTCACCCCTCCACTTT

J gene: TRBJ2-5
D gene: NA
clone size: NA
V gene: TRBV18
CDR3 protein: CASSPKRGQYQETQYF
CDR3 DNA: TGTGCCAGCTCACCAAAAAGGGGCCAGTACCAAGAGACCCAGTACTTC

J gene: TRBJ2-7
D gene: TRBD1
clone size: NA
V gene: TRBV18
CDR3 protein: CASSSGQGGEQYF
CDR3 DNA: TGTGCCAGCTCATCCGGACAGGGTGGCGAGCAGTACTTC

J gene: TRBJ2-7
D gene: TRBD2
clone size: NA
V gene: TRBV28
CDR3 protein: CASRDTSGSYEQYF
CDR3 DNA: TGTGCCAGCAGGGATACTAGCGGGAGCTACGAGCAGTACTTC

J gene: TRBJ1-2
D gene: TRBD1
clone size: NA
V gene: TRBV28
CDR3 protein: CASSPTGGRYGYTF
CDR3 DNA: TGTGCCAGCAGCCCCACAGGGGGCAGATATGGCTACACCTTC

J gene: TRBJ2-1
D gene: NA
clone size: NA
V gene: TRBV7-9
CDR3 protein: CASSSYGNEQFF
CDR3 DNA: TGTGCCAGCAGCTCCTACGGGAATGAGCAGTTCTTC

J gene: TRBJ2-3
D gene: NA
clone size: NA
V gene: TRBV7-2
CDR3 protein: CASSLVPGFQRNTQYF
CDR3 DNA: TGTGCCAGCAGCTTAGTCCCAGGGTTCCAGCGAAATACGCAGTATTTT

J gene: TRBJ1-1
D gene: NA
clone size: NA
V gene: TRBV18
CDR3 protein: CASWTGDTEAFF
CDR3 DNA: TGTGCCAGCTGGACGGGGGACACTGAAGCTTTCTTT

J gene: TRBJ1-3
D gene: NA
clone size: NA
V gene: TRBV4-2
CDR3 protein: CASSQDRRGSGNTIYF
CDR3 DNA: TGTGCCAGCAGCCAAGATAGGAGGGGCTCTGGAAACACCATATATTTT

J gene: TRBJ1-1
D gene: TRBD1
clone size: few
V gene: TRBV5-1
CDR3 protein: CASSPETGGNTEAFF
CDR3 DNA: TGCGCCAGCAGCCCGGAGACAGGGGGCAACACTGAAGCTTTCTTT

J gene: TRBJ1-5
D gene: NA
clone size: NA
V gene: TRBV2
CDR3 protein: CASSEAHPLSRGNQPQHF
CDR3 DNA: TGTGCCAGCAGTGAAGCCCACCCATTAAGCAGGGGTAATCAGCCCCAGCATTTT

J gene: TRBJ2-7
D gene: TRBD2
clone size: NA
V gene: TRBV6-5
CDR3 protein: CASRKTSGIGEQYF
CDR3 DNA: TGTGCCAGCAGGAAGACTAGCGGGATCGGGGAGCAGTACTTC

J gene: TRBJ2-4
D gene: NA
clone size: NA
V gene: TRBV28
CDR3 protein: CASSLASTAKNIQYF
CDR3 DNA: TGTGCCAGCAGCCTTGCTTCGACAGCAAAAAACATTCAGTACTTC

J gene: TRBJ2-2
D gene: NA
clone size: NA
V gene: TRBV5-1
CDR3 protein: CASSRQINTGELFF
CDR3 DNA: TGCGCCAGCAGCCGACAGATCAACACCGGGGAGCTGTTTTTT

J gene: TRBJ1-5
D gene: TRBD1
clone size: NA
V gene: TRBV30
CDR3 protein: CAWSVPQGAIGNQPQHF
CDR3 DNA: TGTGCCTGGAGTGTACCCCAGGGGGCAATTGGCAATCAGCCCCAGCATTTT

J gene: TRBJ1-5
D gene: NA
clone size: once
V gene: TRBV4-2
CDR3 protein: CASSQDGGDRPQHF
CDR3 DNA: TGTGCCAGCAGCCAAGATGGGGGGGACCGGCCCCAGCATTTT

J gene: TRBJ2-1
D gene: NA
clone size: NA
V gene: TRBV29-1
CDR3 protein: CSVGDFHNEQFF
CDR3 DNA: TGCAGCGTTGGGGACTTCCACAATGAGCAGTTCTTC

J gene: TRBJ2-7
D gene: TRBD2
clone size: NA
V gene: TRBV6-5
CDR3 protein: CASSYSETSGSYEQYF
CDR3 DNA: TGTGCCAGCAGTTACTCGGAAACTAGCGGGAGCTACGAGCAGTACTTC

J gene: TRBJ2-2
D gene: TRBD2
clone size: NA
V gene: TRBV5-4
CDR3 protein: CASSQTLGGYTGELFF
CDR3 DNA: TGTGCCAGCAGCCAGACGCTGGGGGGGTACACCGGGGAGCTGTTTTTT

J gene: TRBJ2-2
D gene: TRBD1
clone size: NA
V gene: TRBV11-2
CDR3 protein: CASSLVQGSTGELFF
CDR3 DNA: TGTGCCAGCAGCTTAGTACAGGGGTCCACCGGGGAGCTGTTTTTT

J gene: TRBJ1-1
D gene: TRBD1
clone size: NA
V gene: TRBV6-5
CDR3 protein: CASSRDRSNTEAFF
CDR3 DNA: TGTGCCAGCAGCCGGGACAGGTCGAACACTGAAGCTTTCTTT